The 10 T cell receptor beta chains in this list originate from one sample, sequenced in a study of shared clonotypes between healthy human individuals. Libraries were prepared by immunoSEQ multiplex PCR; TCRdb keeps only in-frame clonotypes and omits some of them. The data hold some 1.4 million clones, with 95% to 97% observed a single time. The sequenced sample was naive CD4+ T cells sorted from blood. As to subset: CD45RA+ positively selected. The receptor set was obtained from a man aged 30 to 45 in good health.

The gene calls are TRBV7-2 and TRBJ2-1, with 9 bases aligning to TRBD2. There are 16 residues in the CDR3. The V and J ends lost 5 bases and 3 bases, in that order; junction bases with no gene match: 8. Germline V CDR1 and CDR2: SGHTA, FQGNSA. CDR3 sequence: CASSLGAGGNYNEQFF. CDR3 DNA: TGTGCCAGCAGCCTTGGAGCGGGAGGTAACTACAATGAGCAGTTCTTC.

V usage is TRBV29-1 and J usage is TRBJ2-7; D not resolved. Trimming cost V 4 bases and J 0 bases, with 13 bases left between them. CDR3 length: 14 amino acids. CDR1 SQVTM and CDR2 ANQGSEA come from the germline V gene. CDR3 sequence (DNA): TGCAGCGTTGTTATTGCGGACCTCTCCTACGAGCAGTACTTC. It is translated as CSVVIADLSYEQYF.

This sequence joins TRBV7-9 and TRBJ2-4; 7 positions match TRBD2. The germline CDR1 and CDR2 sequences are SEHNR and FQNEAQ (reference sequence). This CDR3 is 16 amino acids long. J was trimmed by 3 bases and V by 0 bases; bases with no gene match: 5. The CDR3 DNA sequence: TGTGCCAGCAGCTTAGCGGGGAGGGTGGACAAAAACATTCAGTACTTC. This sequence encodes CASSLAGRVDKNIQYF.

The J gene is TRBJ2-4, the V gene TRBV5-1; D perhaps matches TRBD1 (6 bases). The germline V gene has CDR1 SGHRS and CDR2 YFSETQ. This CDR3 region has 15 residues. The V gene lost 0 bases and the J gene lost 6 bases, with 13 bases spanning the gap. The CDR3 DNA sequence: TGCGCCAGCAGCTTGGAGGGGGAACGTGGAAACATTCAGTACTTC. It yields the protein CASSLEGERGNIQYF.

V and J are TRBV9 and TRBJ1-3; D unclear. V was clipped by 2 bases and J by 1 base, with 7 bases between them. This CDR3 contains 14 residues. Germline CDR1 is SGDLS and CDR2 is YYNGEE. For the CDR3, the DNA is TGTGCCAGCAGCGTCTCTTGGTCTGGAAACACCATATATTTT. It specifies CASSVSWSGNTIYF.

CDR3 in DNA: TGTGCCAGCAGATTGAGGGGGTCAGTGAACACTGAAGCTTTCTTT. Translation gives CASRLRGSVNTEAFF. The V gene is TRBV27, the J gene TRBJ1-1, with D perhaps TRBD1 (6 bases). With 6 bases removed from V and 0 bases from J, the gap between germline ends came to 14 bases. CDR1 is MNHEY, CDR2 SMNVEV, per germline (reference sequence). The CDR3 is 15 amino acids.

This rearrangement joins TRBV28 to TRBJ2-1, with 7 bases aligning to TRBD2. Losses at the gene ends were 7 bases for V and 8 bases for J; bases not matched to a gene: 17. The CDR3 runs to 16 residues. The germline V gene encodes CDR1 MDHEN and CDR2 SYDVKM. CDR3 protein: CASTPSWGEGRDEQFF. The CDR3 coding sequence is TGTGCCAGCACCCCTTCATGGGGGGAGGGCCGGGATGAGCAGTTCTTC.

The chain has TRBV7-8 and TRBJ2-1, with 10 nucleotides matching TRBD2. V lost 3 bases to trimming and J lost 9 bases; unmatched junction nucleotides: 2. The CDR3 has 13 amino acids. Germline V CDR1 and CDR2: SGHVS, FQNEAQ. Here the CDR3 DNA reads TGTGCCAGCAGCTTGCGGACTAGCGGTGAGCAGTTCTTC. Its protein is CASSLRTSGEQFF.

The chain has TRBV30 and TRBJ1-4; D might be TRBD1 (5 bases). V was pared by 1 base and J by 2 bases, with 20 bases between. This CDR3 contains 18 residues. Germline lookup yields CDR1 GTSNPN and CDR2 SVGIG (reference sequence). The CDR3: CAWSDTGPPLETNEKLFF. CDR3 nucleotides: TGTGCCTGGAGTGATACGGGACCGCCCCTCGAGACTAATGAAAAACTGTTTTTT. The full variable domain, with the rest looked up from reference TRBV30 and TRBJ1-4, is SQTIHQWPATLVQPVGSPLSLECTVEGTSNPNLYWYRQAAGRGLQLLFYSVGIGQISSEVPQNLSASRPQDRQFILSSKKLLLSDSGFYLCAWSDTGPPLETNEKLFFGSGTQLSVL.

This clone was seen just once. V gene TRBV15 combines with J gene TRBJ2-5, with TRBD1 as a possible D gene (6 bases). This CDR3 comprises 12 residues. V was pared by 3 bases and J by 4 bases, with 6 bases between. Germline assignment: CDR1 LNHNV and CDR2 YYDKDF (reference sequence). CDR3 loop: CATSSRGETQYF. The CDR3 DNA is TGTGCCACCAGCAGCAGGGGAGAGACCCAGTACTTC.